The TCR beta chain described here comes from a study of blood T cell repertoires in COVID-19 (dated by TCRdb to about 2020). Concerning the study at large: Collaborator samples came from the United States, Italy and Spain and covered acute and convalescent phases of COVID-19. HLA class I and class II types, where available, came from metadata supplied by the sample provider rather than from assay-based typing. A de-identified subject ID, COVID-19 status, age in years and sex were almost always included in the sample metadata. The samples were drawn from the first 160 participants of the ongoing ImmuneRACE study and from more than 1,000 subjects provided by 6 global collaborators. The prospective study material was composed of cDNA or gDNA derived from T cells, B-cell-depleted T cells, or PBMCs. The dataset comprised deeply sampled blood TCRbeta repertoires from subjects exposed to, actively infected with, or recovered from COVID-19. The repertoires were made available in a free public database intended to serve as a resource for research on the immune response to SARS-CoV-2. The paper as a whole reports these results and caveats: The amount of clinical and demographic metadata varied by source and participant and was provided uncurated.

The immunoSEQ Assay, a bias-controlled multiplex PCR, was used to amplify TCRbeta CDR3 regions from genomic DNA. In the original analysis: The number of nucleated cells in each sample was estimated from the amplification of reference gene primers within the assay. Sequence reads were collapsed and filtered to measure the absolute abundance of every unique TCRbeta CDR3 rearrangement. For each sample, productive Simpson clonality was calculated as the square root of Simpson's diversity index across productive rearrangements. TCRdb took over this immuneACCESS table, retaining in-frame rearrangements with V and J assigned. Such tables are incomplete; in checked studies, under half of the missing clones stem from an unresolved V gene, and the remainder is unexplained. V and J calls and clone size follow that table, whereas D and trimming were derived from the DNA. A total of about 220,000 clones appear in this sample, 82% of them only once. The ten top clones hold around 3.5% of the sample.

On this clone: No antigen is known for it. Per-base quality was not reported, and no clone a single base away is much larger than it.

Each collaborating institution followed its own protocols to collect whole blood in K2EDTA tubes. For TCRbeta analysis, collaborator samples were shipped as frozen whole blood, as isolated PBMCs, or as DNA extracted from either sample type. Sample: peripheral blood. The source of this sequence is an elderly woman with acute or convalescent COVID-19.

For the CDR3, the sequence is CASSLREGQSSGNTIYF. The DNA reads TGTGCCAGCAGCTTAAGGGAGGGTCAGTCCTCTGGAAACACCATATATTTT. Recombination linked TRBV7-2 to TRBJ1-3, with the D gene not clear enough to name. Relative to germline, V is 2 bases shorter and J is 0 bases shorter, with 14 bases between their ends. As encoded in the germline V gene, CDR1 is SGHTA while CDR2 is FQGNSA. From the cysteine up to the phenylalanine, the CDR3 has a length of 17 residues. Kept here is only the CDR3 DNA, which spans 51 bases and is read in frame from base 1.